These 17 T cell receptor beta chains were sequenced from one sample in a study of Graves' ophthalmopathy and Graves' hyperthyroidism. Researchers took RNA transcripts and amplified TCR beta CDR3 regions from them. The authors performed first-round RT-PCR with HTBI primers and then a second-round multiplex PCR. TCRdb reprocessed the multiplex PCR reads via MiXCR and lists one record per CDR3 protein. The table lists around 660,000 distinct CDR3 sequences, roughly 39% of them singletons, with more than 2.5% in the top ten. The material sequenced was peripheral blood. These receptors originate from an adult man with Graves' ophthalmopathy.

This clonotype was seen many times. This rearrangement joins TRBV29-1 to TRBJ2-5, with 16 bases lining up with TRBD2. CDR3 length: 17 amino acids. The trim removed 2 bases at V and 5 bases at J, leaving 8 bases unmatched. Germline CDR1 reads SQVTM; CDR2 reads ANQGSEA. CDR3 region: CSVELGLAGGPSETQYF. DNA for the CDR3: TGCAGCGTTGAATTGGGACTAGCGGGGGGGCCGTCGGAGACCCAGTACTTC.

The table lists this clonotype with many counts. This chain joins TRBV29-1 and TRBJ1-1; D is possibly TRBD1 (5 bases). Trimming pared 3 bases from V and 7 bases from J, leaving 9 bases between. CDR3 size: 11 residues. Germline values: CDR1 SQVTM, CDR2 ANQGSEA. The CDR3 DNA sequence: TGCAGCGTTGATTCTGGGGGTGAAGCTTTCTTT. This encodes CSVDSGGEAFF.

In its sample, this clonotype was seen many times. The chain couples TRBV11-2 to TRBJ1-4; the D is unclear. V was clipped by 4 bases and J by 5 bases, with 11 bases between them. Germline CDR1 SGHAT, CDR2 FQNNGV. The CDR3 totals 14 residues. The CDR3 loop is CASSSGLLNEKLFF. CDR3 DNA sequence: TGTGCCAGCAGCTCCGGACTGTTGAATGAAAAACTGTTTTTT.

There are a few counts of this clonotype. V usage is TRBV5-1 and J usage is TRBJ1-6; 7 positions agree with TRBD1. J lost 0 bases, V lost 2 bases, and 5 bases had no gene match. Looked up from germline, CDR1 is SGHRS and CDR2 is YFSETQ. The CDR3 extends over 17 amino acids. The CDR3 is CASSFGTASSYNSPLHF. CDR3 DNA: TGCGCCAGCAGCTTTGGGACAGCAAGCTCCTATAATTCACCCCTCCACTTT. Full variable domain (missing parts from reference TRBV5-1 and TRBJ1-6): KAGVTQTPRYLIKTRGQQVTLSCSPISGHRSVSWYQQTPGQGLQFLFEYFSETQRNKGNFPGRFSGRQFSNSRSEMNVSTLELGDSALYLCASSFGTASSYNSPLHFGNGTRLTVT.

In its sample, this clonotype was seen many times. This chain connects TRBV7-9 to TRBJ2-7; D not certain. Trimming removed 4 bases from V and 7 bases from J, with 11 bases in between. Germline V CDR1 and CDR2: SEHNR, FQNEAQ (reference sequence). The CDR3 covers 12 residues. The CDR3 here is CASSSLDREQYF. In nucleotides, the CDR3 is TGTGCCAGCAGCTCCCTGGACCGGGAGCAGTACTTC. The entire variable domain, with the rest obtained from reference TRBV7-9 and TRBJ2-7, is as follows: DTGVSQNPRHKITKRGQNVTFRCDPISEHNRLYWYRQTLGQGPEFLTYFQNEAQLEKSRLLSDRFSAERPKGSFSTLEIQRTEQGDSAMYLCASSSLDREQYFGPGTRLTVT.

This clonotype was seen a few times. V usage is TRBV7-9 and J usage is TRBJ2-7; TRBD2 might be the D (6 bases). Germline CDR1 SEHNR, CDR2 FQNEAQ (reference sequence). The CDR3 has 15 residues. The ends were cut back, 3 bases at V and 4 bases at J, with 16 bases in the middle. The CDR3 region is CASSFYWGDVYEQYF. Written as DNA, the CDR3 is TGTGCCAGCAGCTTTTATTGGGGGGACGTTTACGAGCAGTACTTC.

The gene calls are TRBV29-1 and TRBJ2-3, with 9 bases that match TRBD2. Germline V CDR1 and CDR2: SQVTM, ANQGSEA. V shed 3 bases, J shed 1 base, and the junction held 5 bases outside the gene matches. The CDR3 consists of 15 residues. The CDR3 reads CSVDPSGIGTDTQYF. CDR3 coding DNA: TGCAGCGTTGACCCTAGCGGGATTGGCACAGATACGCAGTATTTT.

This clonotype was counted only a few times. V gene TRBV6-1 combines with J gene TRBJ2-7; 8 bases are shared with TRBD1. This CDR3 is 14 amino acids long. Germline CDR1 reads MNHNS; CDR2 reads SASEGT. V was clipped by 6 bases and J by 2 bases; unmatched bases: 6. As DNA, the CDR3 is TGTGCCAGCAGGAGGGGACAGGCCCCCTACGAGCAGTACTTC. Translated, it gives CASRRGQAPYEQYF.

This clonotype was recorded many times. V usage is TRBV7-9 and J usage is TRBJ2-7, with D perhaps TRBD1 (5 bases). This CDR3 region has 15 residues. In germline, CDR1 is SEHNR, CDR2 FQNEAQ (reference sequence). V lost 5 bases to trimming and J lost 5 bases, with 19 bases between them. The CDR3 here is CASSAEAGRRNEQYF. DNA of the CDR3: TGTGCCAGCAGCGCAGAGGCAGGGCGCAGGAACGAGCAGTACTTC.

This chain connects TRBV9 to TRBJ1-5; possibly TRBD1 for D (5 bases). Germline loops: CDR1 SGDLS, CDR2 YYNGEE. V gave up 4 bases and J gave up 11 bases, with 19 bases separating them. The CDR3 totals 14 residues. CDR3 in amino acids: CASSPPGSTSAQHF. The CDR3 DNA follows: TGTGCCAGCAGCCCACCAGGGAGTACGTCAGCCCAGCATTTT.

On this clonotype: Being one base from a much bigger clone, this may be a read error. The chain uses TRBV7-8 and TRBJ2-5; the match to TRBD1 covers 7 bases. Germline CDR1 is SGHVS and CDR2 is FQNEAQ. The CDR3 extends over 16 amino acids. Trimming at V came to 6 bases and at J to 4 bases, leaving 14 bases not matched to a gene. CDR3 sequence: CASSFAMGQRRETQYF. CDR3 nucleotide sequence: TGTGCCAGCAGTTTTGCCATGGGACAGAGACGAGAGACCCAGTACTTC.

V usage is TRBV29-1 and J usage is TRBJ1-4, with TRBD1 matching over 7 bases. CDR1 is SQVTM, CDR2 ANQGSEA, per germline. With V trimmed by 6 bases and J by 3 bases, 4 bases remained unmatched. There are 13 residues in the CDR3. CDR3 coding DNA: TGCAGCGTCAGGACAGGCCCTAATGAAAAACTGTTTTTT. Amino acid sequence: CSVRTGPNEKLFF.

The genes are TRBV2 and TRBJ1-5, with D perhaps matching TRBD1 (5 bases). Trimming pared 5 bases from V and 2 bases from J, leaving 22 bases between. The CDR3 extends over 18 amino acids. Germline assignment: CDR1 SNHLY and CDR2 FYNNEI. Here the CDR3 DNA reads TGTGCCAGCAGTACCGGGACGGACTACTTATGGGGCAATCAGCCCCAGCATTTT. It encodes CASSTGTDYLWGNQPQHF.

This chain joins TRBV12-3 or TRBV12-4 and TRBJ2-7, with 13 bases that match TRBD2. The CDR3 covers 16 residues. The trim removed 2 bases at V and 0 bases at J, leaving 1 base unmatched. The CDR3, as DNA: TGTGCCAGCAGTTTAACTAGCGGGGGGGCCTCCTACGAGCAGTACTTC. As protein: CASSLTSGGASYEQYF.

This clonotype was detected ten times or more. This chain links TRBV4-1 with TRBJ2-7; D gene uncertain. Germline V gene sequence: CDR1 MGHRA, CDR2 YSYEKL. Trimming removed 0 bases from V and 6 bases from J, with 6 bases in between. CDR3 length: 12 amino acids. CDR3 residues: CASSQDLAEQYF. CDR3 DNA: TGCGCCAGCAGCCAAGATCTTGCCGAGCAGTACTTC.

This clonotype occurred many times. The chain recombines TRBV29-1 with TRBJ1-2; no reliable D call. V lost 3 bases and J lost 10, with 12 bases in between. The germline V gene has CDR1 SQVTM and CDR2 ANQGSEA. The CDR3 spans 11 residues. Here the CDR3 reads CSVDSLRSYTF. In nucleotides, the CDR3 is TGCAGCGTTGATTCACTGCGTTCCTACACCTTC.

This clonotype was recorded a few times. The V gene is TRBV11-1, the J gene TRBJ1-2; D unclear. Trimming left V 5 bases short and J 6 bases short, with 13 bases between. Looked up from germline, CDR1 is SGHAT and CDR2 is FQDESV (reference sequence). The CDR3 is made up of 13 amino acids. The CDR3 loop reads CASSATAYNGYTF. The DNA of the CDR3 is TGTGCCAGCAGCGCTACAGCTTACAATGGCTACACCTTC. The whole variable domain, filled in from reference TRBV11-1 and TRBJ1-2, reads EAEVAQSPRYKITEKSQAVAFWCDPISGHATLYWYRQILGQGPELLVQFQDESVVDDSQLPKDRFSAERLKGVDSTLKIQPAELGDSAMYLCASSATAYNGYTFGSGTRLTVV.